This T cell receptor (beta chain) was sequenced for a study of beta chain features in type 1 diabetes. Study results and limitations: TCRB CDR3 length was moderately but significantly reduced in all four CD4+ subsets of Type 1 diabetes patients.

Every isolated RNA sample was fully reverse transcribed, so sequencing captured expressed TCRB transcripts. Clones were sequenced by immunoSEQ multiplex PCR, and TCRdb holds only the in-frame ones, with some missing. The table records roughly 380,000 clones, around 20% of them present only once. Deletions cut 2 bases from V and 2 bases from J, with 6 bases between. CDR1 SQVTM and CDR2 ANQGSEA come from the germline V gene. The CDR3 contains 12 residues. Regarding this clone: Its matching antigen is unknown.

V usage is TRBV29-1 and J usage is TRBJ1-2, with D tentatively TRBD1 (5 bases). The source material was naive CD4+ T cells from blood. The clonotype was recovered from a woman younger than 35 in good health. DNA for the CDR3: TGCAGCGTTGAATCAGGGAACTATGGCTACACCTTC. Protein product: CSVESGNYGYTF.